The next 20 T cell receptor beta chains were all read from a single sample in a study of shared clonotypes between healthy human individuals. Assay used: immunoSEQ multiplex PCR; TCRdb lists only in-frame clones, some missing. Seen here are roughly 1 million clones, 65% to 75% observed once, and the top ten hold around 1.5%. Material for sequencing was memory CD4+ T cells sorted from blood. Subset given: CD45RA-negative fraction. The receptors come from a man younger than 35 in good health.

V gene TRBV28 combines with J gene TRBJ2-5; the D gene is possibly TRBD1 (5 bases). Trimming removed 7 bases at V and 5 bases at J, with 8 bases between. This CDR3 has 11 residues. From germline, CDR1 is MDHEN and CDR2 SYDVKM. In nucleotides, the CDR3 is TGTGCCAGCACCAAGGGGGAGACCCAGTACTTC. Amino acids: CASTKGETQYF.

The chain has TRBV30 and TRBJ1-6; no clear D. The CDR3 extends over 15 amino acids. Germline V gene sequence: CDR1 GTSNPN, CDR2 SVGIG (reference sequence). The V end lost 3 bases, the J end lost 8 bases, and 17 bases lay between the germline ends. CDR3 nucleotide sequence: TGTGCCTGGAGGAGGGAAGGGAGTAGAGATTCACCCCTCCACTTT. Residues: CAWRREGSRDSPLHF.

The genes are TRBV5-1 and TRBJ2-7; D is unresolved. Germline V gene data show CDR1 as SGHRS and CDR2 as YFSETQ. The CDR3 has 13 residues. The ends were cut back, 4 bases at V and 1 base at J, with 9 bases in the middle. In nucleotides, the CDR3 is TGCGCCAGCAGCCAGGAACAGTCCTACGAGCAGTACTTC. Amino acid sequence: CASSQEQSYEQYF.

Notes on this clone: The same CDR3 also results from other DNA sequences found in this sample. This chain connects TRBV9 to TRBJ2-7, with D uncertain. Trimming shortened V by 0 bases and J by 1 base, and 8 bases separated the two germline ends. The CDR3 extends over 14 amino acids. Germline lookup yields CDR1 SGDLS and CDR2 YYNGEE. Here the CDR3 DNA reads TGTGCCAGCAGCGTAGCGGGCACGTCCTACGAGCAGTACTTC. Its translation: CASSVAGTSYEQYF.

This rearrangement joins TRBV19 to TRBJ2-3; D gene ambiguous. Germline values: CDR1 LNHDA, CDR2 SQIVND (reference sequence). The germline V and J ends were trimmed by 1 base and 2 bases, with 13 bases remaining between them. The CDR3 length is 16 residues. CDR3 sequence reads: CASSIGGVRSTDTQYF. For the CDR3, the DNA is TGTGCCAGTAGTATAGGTGGGGTCAGGTCCACAGATACGCAGTATTTT.

The V gene is TRBV7-2, the J gene TRBJ2-3; a weak D match, TRBD1 (5 bases). The V end lost 1 base, the J end lost 5 bases, and 13 bases lay between the germline ends. The germline gives CDR1 SGHTA, CDR2 FQGNSA. The CDR3 spans 15 residues. The CDR3 nucleotides are TGTGCCAGCAGCTTAGTTCCAGGGTTCGGAGATACGCAGTATTTT. As protein: CASSLVPGFGDTQYF.

The rearrangement joins TRBV6-6 to TRBJ2-1; 8 positions match TRBD1. Germline-derived CDR1 and CDR2 are MNHNY and SVGAGI (reference sequence). J lost 7 bases, V lost 10 bases, and 6 bases had no gene match. This CDR3 has 12 residues. The CDR3 sequence is CATGQGGNEQFF. In nucleotides, the CDR3 is TGTGCCACCGGACAGGGTGGGAATGAGCAGTTCTTC.

This clone has a handful of counts. V gene TRBV9 combines with J gene TRBJ2-1, with D perhaps matching TRBD1 (6 bases). The CDR3 sequence is 16 residues long. Germline CDR1 is SGDLS and CDR2 is YYNGEE. Trimming removed 0 bases from V and 1 base from J, with 11 bases in between. The CDR3 sequence is CASSVEVQGSYNEQFF. CDR3 coding DNA: TGTGCCAGCAGCGTAGAAGTACAGGGATCCTACAATGAGCAGTTCTTC. Supplemented by reference TRBV9 and TRBJ2-1, the full variable domain reads DSGVTQTPKHLITATGQRVTLRCSPRSGDLSVYWYQQSLDQGLQFLIQYYNGEERAKGNILERFSAQQFPDLHSELNLSSLELGDSALYFCASSVEVQGSYNEQFFGPGTRLTVL.

The chain uses TRBV7-2 and TRBJ1-5, with D maybe TRBD1 (5 bases). The CDR3 sequence is 13 residues long. Between the trimmed V and J ends, which lost 6 bases and 5 bases, there was a span of 11 bases. CDR1 is SGHTA, CDR2 FQGNSA, per germline. The CDR3 reads CASSQRGDQPQHF. Written as DNA, the CDR3 is TGTGCCAGCAGTCAAAGAGGGGATCAGCCCCAGCATTTT.

This sequence joins TRBV29-1 and TRBJ1-6; 8 bases map to TRBD1. The CDR3 is 12 amino acids. Germline V gene sequence: CDR1 SQVTM, CDR2 ANQGSEA. Trimming removed 4 bases from V and 7 bases from J; junction bases left unmatched: 0. The CDR3 nucleotides read TGCAGCGTTGGGACAGGGAATTCACCCCTCCACTTT. It translates to CSVGTGNSPLHF.

CDR3 sequence: CASSPQGNLAKNIQYF. CDR3 in DNA: TGCGCCAGCAGCCCTCAGGGTAATTTGGCCAAAAACATTCAGTACTTC. This chain uses TRBV5-1 with TRBJ2-4; tentative D call: TRBD1 (5 bases). The V and J ends lost 4 bases and 1 base respectively, with 15 bases between them. The CDR3 spans 16 residues. The germline CDR1 and CDR2 sequences are SGHRS and YFSETQ.

Comment on this clone: The same CDR3 is also encoded by other DNA sequences in this sample. In DNA, the CDR3 is TGTGCCAGCAGCTTGACTAGCGGGAGTTACAATGAGCAGTTCTTC. It specifies CASSLTSGSYNEQFF. The V gene is TRBV5-4, the J gene TRBJ2-1, with TRBD2 identical over 11 bases. This CDR3 has 15 amino acids. The germline gives CDR1 SGHNT, CDR2 YYREEE (reference sequence). Trimming at V came to 1 base and at J to 4 bases, leaving 1 base not matched to a gene.

About this clone: This same CDR3 is encoded by further DNA sequences in the sample. The V and J genes are TRBV27 and TRBJ1-2; D unclear. Trimming took 5 bases from V and 2 from J, leaving 9 bases between them. The CDR3 contains 13 residues. Germline loops: CDR1 MNHEY, CDR2 SMNVEV (reference sequence). CDR3 bases: TGTGCCAGCAGTCCGGACGGAAACTATGGCTACACCTTC. Translating it yields CASSPDGNYGYTF.

The chain employs TRBV27 and TRBJ2-2, with TRBD1 identical over 7 bases. The CDR3 is 14 amino acids. Germline lookup yields CDR1 MNHEY and CDR2 SMNVEV (reference sequence). After removal of 4 bases from V and 4 bases from J, the junction contained 3 bases not matched to a gene. CDR3 residues: CASSSDRATGELFF. For the CDR3, the DNA is TGTGCCAGCAGTTCCGACAGGGCCACCGGGGAGCTGTTTTTT.

The rearrangement uses TRBV30 and TRBJ1-1; unclear D gene. The germline CDR1 and CDR2 sequences are GTSNPN and SVGIG (reference sequence). V shed 3 bases and J shed 5 bases, with 7 bases lying between them. The CDR3 has 11 residues. CDR3: CAWRETTEAFF. In nucleotides, the CDR3 is TGTGCCTGGAGGGAAACAACTGAAGCTTTCTTT.

The chain links TRBV2 to TRBJ2-5, with 11 bases fitting TRBD2. The CDR3 length is 15 residues. Trimming removed 7 bases from V and 5 bases from J; junction bases left unmatched: 9. Per the germline V gene, CDR1 is SNHLY and CDR2 is FYNNEI. The CDR3 reads CASTAGLAVSETQYF. CDR3 nucleotide sequence: TGTGCCAGCACCGCGGGACTAGCGGTGTCGGAGACCCAGTACTTC. Looking up the rest from reference TRBV2 and TRBJ2-5 gives the full variable domain: EPEVTQTPSHQVTQMGQEVILRCVPISNHLYFYWYRQILGQKVEFLVSFYNNEISEKSEIFDDQFSVERPDGSNFTLKIRSTKLEDSAMYFCASTAGLAVSETQYFGPGTRLLVL.

There are a few counts of this clone. The sample has other DNA sequences that encode this CDR3 too. This CDR3 is CASSPRQGETQYF. CDR3 nucleotide sequence: TGTGCCAGCTCACCCAGACAGGGTGAGACCCAGTACTTC. The rearrangement joins TRBV18 to TRBJ2-5, with TRBD1 matching over 7 bases. The germline gives CDR1 KGHSH, CDR2 LQKENI. The CDR3 spans 13 residues. The ends lost 3 bases at V and 5 bases at J; junction bases unmatched: 3. The entire variable domain, with the rest obtained from reference TRBV18 and TRBJ2-5, is as follows: NAGVMQNPRHLVRRRGQEARLRCSPMKGHSHVYWYRQLPEEGLKFMVYLQKENIIDESGMPKERFSAEFPKEGPSILRIQQVVRGDSAAYFCASSPRQGETQYFGPGTRLLVL.

This rearrangement joins TRBV28 to TRBJ2-2; 7 nucleotides line up with TRBD1. V lost 7 bases, J lost 4 bases, and 12 bases stayed unmatched. In germline, CDR1 is MDHEN, CDR2 SYDVKM. This CDR3 contains 16 residues. CDR3 sequence reads: CASTRSSPGGTGELFF. The CDR3 bases are TGTGCCAGCACTCGAAGTTCGCCAGGGGGCACCGGGGAGCTGTTTTTT. Looking up the rest from reference TRBV28 and TRBJ2-2 gives the full variable domain: DVKVTQSSRYLVKRTGEKVFLECVQDMDHENMFWYRQDPGLGLRLIYFSYDVKMKEKGDIPEGYSVSREKKERFSLILESASTNQTSMYLCASTRSSPGGTGELFFGEGSRLTVL.

Regarding this clone: This likely came from a read error, as a far larger clone is one base away. Other DNA sequences in this sample translate to the same CDR3. This sequence joins TRBV11-3 and TRBJ2-2, with D uncertain. This CDR3 comprises 12 residues. Trimming removed 3 bases from V and 3 bases from J, with 2 bases in between. Per germline, CDR1 SGHNT and CDR2 YENEEA. As DNA, the CDR3 is TGTGCCAGCAGCTTTGACACCGGGGAGCTGTTTTTT. Residues: CASSFDTGELFF.

V gene TRBV18 combines with J gene TRBJ2-6; 8 bases align to TRBD1. Germline CDR1 is KGHSH and CDR2 is LQKENI. The CDR3 length is 21 residues. Trimming at V came to 3 bases and at J to 0 bases, leaving 16 bases not matched to a gene. The CDR3 sequence is CASSPTLGQERFPSGANVLTF. The DNA of the CDR3 is TGTGCCAGCTCACCGACGCTGGGACAGGAGCGCTTCCCCTCTGGGGCCAACGTCCTGACTTTC.